This TCR beta chain came from a study of T cells in Graves' hyperthyroidism and ophthalmopathy. In this sample, this clonotype turned up many times. RNA transcripts provided the source from which TCR beta CDR3 regions were amplified. The study used the HTBI primer set for a first-round RT-PCR of the TCR CDR3. TCRdb reanalysed the multiplex PCR reads using MiXCR and keeps one entry per CDR3 protein. The table lists about 520,000 distinct CDR3 sequences, around 21% of them singletons, with 26% in the top ten. Stable disease denoted Graves' hyperthyroidism without ophthalmopathy progression within 18 months. The study enrolled patients aged 18 to 65 with newly diagnosed hyperthyroidism of under 2 months' duration. Orbital computed tomography and thyroid ultrasound, together with serum TRAb and thyroxine and clinical symptoms, were used for diagnoses. The origin of this receptor is a man between 18 and 35 years old with Graves' hyperthyroidism. Material: blood.

The CDR3 reads CASSQDGREQYF. The DNA for the CDR3 is TGCGCCAGCAGCCAAGATGGGAGGGAGCAGTACTTC. The V and J genes are TRBV4-1 and TRBJ2-7; a possible D gene is TRBD2 (6 bases). In germline, CDR1 is MGHRA, CDR2 YSYEKL. Trimming pared 0 bases from V and 7 bases from J, leaving 7 bases between. This CDR3 is built from 12 residues.